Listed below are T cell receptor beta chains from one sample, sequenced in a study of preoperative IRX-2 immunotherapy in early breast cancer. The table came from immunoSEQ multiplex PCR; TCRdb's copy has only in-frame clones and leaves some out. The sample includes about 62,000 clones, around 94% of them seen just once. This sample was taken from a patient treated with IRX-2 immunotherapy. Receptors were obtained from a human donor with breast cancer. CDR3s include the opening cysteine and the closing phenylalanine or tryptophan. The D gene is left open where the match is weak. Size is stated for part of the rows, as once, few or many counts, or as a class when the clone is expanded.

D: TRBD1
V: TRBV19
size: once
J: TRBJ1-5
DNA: TGTGCCAGTACCGAGACAGGGGATAGCAATCAGCCCCAGCATTTT
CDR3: CASTETGDSNQPQHF

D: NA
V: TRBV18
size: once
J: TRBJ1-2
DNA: TGTGCCAGCTCACCAGCGGCACGGATAGACTATGGCTACACCTTC
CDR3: CASSPAARIDYGYTF

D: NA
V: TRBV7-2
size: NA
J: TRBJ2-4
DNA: TGTGCCAGCAGCTTAGAGTCGAGGAGTAGGAACATTCAGTACTTC
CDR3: CASSLESRSRNIQYF

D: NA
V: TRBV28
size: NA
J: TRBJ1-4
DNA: TGTGCCAGCAAACAGAGTAATGAAAAACTGTTTTTT
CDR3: CASKQSNEKLFF

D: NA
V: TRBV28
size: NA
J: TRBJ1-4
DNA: TGTGCCAGCAGTCCCCCCCTCGCCCGTAAGGTGGAACTGTTTTTT
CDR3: CASSPPLARKVELFF

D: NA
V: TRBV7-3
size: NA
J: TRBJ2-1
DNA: TGTGCCAGCAGCTTATTCGGGAATTCCAATGAGCAGTTCTTC
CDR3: CASSLFGNSNEQFF

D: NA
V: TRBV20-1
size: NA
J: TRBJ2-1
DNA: TGCAGTGCGTCGACTAGCAATGAGCAGTTCTTC
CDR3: CSASTSNEQFF

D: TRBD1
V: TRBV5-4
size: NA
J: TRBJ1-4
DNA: TGTGCCAGCAGCCGAAAAAACGACAGGGGAACAACTAATGAAAAACTGTTTTTT
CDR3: CASSRKNDRGTTNEKLFF

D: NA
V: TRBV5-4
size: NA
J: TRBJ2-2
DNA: TGTGCCAGCAGCTTGGTGACGGCCGGGGAGCTGTTTTTT
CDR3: CASSLVTAGELFF

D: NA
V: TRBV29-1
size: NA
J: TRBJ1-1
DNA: TGCAGCGTTCTTCTGCGAGTTGGGACTGAAGCTTTCTTT
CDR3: CSVLLRVGTEAFF

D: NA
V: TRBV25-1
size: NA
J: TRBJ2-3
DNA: TGTGCCAGCAGTGAAGGGGGAGGAGATACGCAGTATTTT
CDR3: CASSEGGGDTQYF

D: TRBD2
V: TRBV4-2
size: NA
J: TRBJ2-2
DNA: TGTGCCAGCAGCCAACCCGGGACTACCTACACCGGGGAGCTGTTTTTT
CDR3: CASSQPGTTYTGELFF

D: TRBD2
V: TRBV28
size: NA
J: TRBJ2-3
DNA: TGTGCCAGCAGTTTTGGGCTAGCGGGACCCACAGATACGCAGTATTTT
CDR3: CASSFGLAGPTDTQYF

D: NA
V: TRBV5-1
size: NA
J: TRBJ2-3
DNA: TGCGCCAGCAGCTTGGGCCCAAGCACAGATACGCAGTATTTT
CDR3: CASSLGPSTDTQYF

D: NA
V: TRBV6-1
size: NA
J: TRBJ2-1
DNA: TGTGCCAGCAGTGAACTAGCGTTCAATGAGCAGTTCTTC
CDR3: CASSELAFNEQFF

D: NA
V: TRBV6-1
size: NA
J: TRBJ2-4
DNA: TGTGCCAGTACTAAATCTGGGGGGAACAACATTCAGTACTTC
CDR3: CASTKSGGNNIQYF

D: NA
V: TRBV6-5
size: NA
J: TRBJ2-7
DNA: TGTGCCAGCAGTTATCCTGCCAGGGGAGGCGAGCAGTACTTC
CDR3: CASSYPARGGEQYF

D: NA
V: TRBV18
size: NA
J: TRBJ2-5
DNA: TGTGCCAGCTCACCTGAAGAGACCCAGTACTTC
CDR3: CASSPEETQYF

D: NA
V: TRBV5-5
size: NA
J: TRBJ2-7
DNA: TGTGCCAGCAGCCCACCCGGGGGACAGTCCTCCGAGCAGTACTTC
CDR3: CASSPPGGQSSEQYF

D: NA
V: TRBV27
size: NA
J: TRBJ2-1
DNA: TGTGCCAGCAAATTCCGGTGGGCTGTTGAGCAGTTCTTC
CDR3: CASKFRWAVEQFF

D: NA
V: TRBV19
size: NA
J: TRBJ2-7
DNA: TGTGCCAGTAGCGGACAGACGTCCTACGAGCAGTACTTC
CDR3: CASSGQTSYEQYF

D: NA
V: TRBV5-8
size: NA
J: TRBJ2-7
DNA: TGTGCCAGCAGCTACTCCTACGAGCAGTACTTC
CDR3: CASSYSYEQYF

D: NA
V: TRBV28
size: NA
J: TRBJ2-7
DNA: TGTGCCAGCACCCTCAGGGTCCCCTCCTACGAGCAGTACTTC
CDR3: CASTLRVPSYEQYF

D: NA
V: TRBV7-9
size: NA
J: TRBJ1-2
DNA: TGTGCCAGCAGCTTCCTATTAGGCGGCAACACCTTC
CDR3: CASSFLLGGNTF

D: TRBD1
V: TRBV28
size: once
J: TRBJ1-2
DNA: TGTGCCAGCAATCCGGGACAGGGTAACTATGGCTACACCTTC
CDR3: CASNPGQGNYGYTF

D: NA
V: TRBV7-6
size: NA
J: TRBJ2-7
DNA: TGTGCCAGCAGCTTAGGGGGAGGCCTCTCCCTCTACGAGCAGTACTTC
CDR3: CASSLGGGLSLYEQYF

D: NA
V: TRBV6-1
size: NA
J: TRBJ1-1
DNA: TGTGCCAGCAGTGGGAGTCCCCAACGAGCTGAAGCTTTCTTT
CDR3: CASSGSPQRAEAFF

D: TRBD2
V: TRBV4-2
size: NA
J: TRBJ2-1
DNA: TGTGCCAGCAGCCAAGAACGTGGGCTAGCGGGCCCCTACGACTACAATGAGCAGTTCTTC
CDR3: CASSQERGLAGPYDYNEQFF